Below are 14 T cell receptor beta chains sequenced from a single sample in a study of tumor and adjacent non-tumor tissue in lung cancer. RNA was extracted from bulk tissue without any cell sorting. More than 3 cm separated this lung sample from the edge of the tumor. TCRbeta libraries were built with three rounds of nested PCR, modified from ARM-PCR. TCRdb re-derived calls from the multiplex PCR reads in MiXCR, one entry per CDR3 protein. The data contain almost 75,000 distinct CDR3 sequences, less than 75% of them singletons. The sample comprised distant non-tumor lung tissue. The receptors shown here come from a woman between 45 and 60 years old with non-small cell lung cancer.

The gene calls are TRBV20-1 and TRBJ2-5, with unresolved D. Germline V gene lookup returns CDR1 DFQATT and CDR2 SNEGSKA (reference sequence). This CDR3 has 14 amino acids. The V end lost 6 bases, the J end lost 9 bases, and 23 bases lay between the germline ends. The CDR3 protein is CSAQYRVIHEAQYF. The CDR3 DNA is TGCAGTGCCCAGTACCGAGTGATCCATGAGGCCCAGTACTTC.

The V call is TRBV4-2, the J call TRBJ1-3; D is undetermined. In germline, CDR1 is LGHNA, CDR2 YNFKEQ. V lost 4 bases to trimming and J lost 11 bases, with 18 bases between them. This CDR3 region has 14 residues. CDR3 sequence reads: CASSPYTDSDAIYF. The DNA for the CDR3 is TGTGCCAGCAGCCCCTACACGGATTCGGACGCCATATATTTT.

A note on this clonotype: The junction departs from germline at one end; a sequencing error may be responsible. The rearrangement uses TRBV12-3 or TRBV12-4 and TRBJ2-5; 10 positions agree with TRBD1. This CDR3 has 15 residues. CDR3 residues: CASSSYRDRGEAQYF. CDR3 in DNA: TGTGCCAGCAGTTCCTACCGGGACAGGGGAGAGGCCCAGTACTTC.

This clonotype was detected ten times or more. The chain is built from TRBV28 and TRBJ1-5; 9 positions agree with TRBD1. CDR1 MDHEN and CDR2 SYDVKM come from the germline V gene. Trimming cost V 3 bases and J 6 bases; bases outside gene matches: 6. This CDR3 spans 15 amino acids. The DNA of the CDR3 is TGTGCCAGCAGTTTGGGGGACAGGGTGGCTCAGCCCCAGCATTTT. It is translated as CASSLGDRVAQPQHF.

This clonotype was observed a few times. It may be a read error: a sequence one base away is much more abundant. The CDR3 bases are TGTGCCAACCCCCAAAGGACAGGGGAAATGAACATTGAAGCTTTCTTT. Translated: CANPQRTGEMNIEAFF. The chain is built from TRBV6-1 and TRBJ1-1; 9 bases line up with TRBD1. In germline, CDR1 is MNHNS, CDR2 SASEGT. CDR3 size: 16 residues.

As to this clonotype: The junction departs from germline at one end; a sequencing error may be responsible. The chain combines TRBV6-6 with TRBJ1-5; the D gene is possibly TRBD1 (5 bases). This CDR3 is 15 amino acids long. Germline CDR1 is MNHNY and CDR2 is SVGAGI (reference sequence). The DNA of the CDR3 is TGTGCCAGCAGTGGCTGCGGGGGGAGCAATCTGCCCCAGCATTTT. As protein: CASSGCGGSNLPQHF.

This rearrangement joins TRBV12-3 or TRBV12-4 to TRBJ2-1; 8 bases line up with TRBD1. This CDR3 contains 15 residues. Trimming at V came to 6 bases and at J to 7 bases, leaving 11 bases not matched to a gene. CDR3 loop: CASRPPRGLRNEQFF. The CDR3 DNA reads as TGTGCCAGCAGGCCCCCCAGGGGGCTCAGGAATGAGCAGTTCTTC.

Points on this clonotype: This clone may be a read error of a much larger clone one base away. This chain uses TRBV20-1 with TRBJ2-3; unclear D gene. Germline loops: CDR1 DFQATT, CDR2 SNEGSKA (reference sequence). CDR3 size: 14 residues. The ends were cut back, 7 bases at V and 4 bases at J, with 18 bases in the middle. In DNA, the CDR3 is TGCAGTGGCATCCTTAGCTGGAGACCAGATACGCAGTATTTT. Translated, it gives CSGILSWRPDTQYF.

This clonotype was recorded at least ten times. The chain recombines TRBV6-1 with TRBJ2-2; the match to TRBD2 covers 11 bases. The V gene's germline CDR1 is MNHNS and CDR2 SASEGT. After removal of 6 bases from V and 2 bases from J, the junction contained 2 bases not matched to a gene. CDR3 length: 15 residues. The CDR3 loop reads CASRTSGTNTGELFF. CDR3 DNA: TGTGCCAGCAGGACTAGCGGGACCAACACCGGGGAGCTGTTTTTT.

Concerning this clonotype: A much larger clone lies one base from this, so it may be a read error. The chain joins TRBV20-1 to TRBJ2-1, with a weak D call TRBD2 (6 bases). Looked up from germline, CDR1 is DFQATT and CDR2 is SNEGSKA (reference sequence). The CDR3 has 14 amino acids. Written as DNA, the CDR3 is TGCAGTGCTCTTAGCGGAAGGGCCTACAATGAGCAGATCTTC. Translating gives CSALSGRAYNEQIF.

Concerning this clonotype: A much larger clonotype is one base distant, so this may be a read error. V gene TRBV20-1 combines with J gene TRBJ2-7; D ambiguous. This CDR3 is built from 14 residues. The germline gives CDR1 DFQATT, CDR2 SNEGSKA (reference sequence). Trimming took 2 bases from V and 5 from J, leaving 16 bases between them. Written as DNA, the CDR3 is TGCAGTGCTAGACGTGCGGAATGGTTGGACGAGCAGTACTTC. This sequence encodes CSARRAEWLDEQYF.

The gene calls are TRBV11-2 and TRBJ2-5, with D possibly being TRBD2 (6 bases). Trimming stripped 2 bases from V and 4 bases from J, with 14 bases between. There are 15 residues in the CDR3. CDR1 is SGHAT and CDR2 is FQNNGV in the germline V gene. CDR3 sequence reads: CASSLLQHGGETQYF. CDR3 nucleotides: TGTGCCAGCAGCTTATTGCAACACGGGGGAGAGACCCAGTACTTC. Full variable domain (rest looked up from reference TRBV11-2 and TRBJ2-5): EAGVAQSPRYKIIEKRQSVAFWCNPISGHATLYWYQQILGQGPKLLIQFQNNGVVDDSQLPKDRFSAERLKGVDSTLKIQPAKLEDSAVYLCASSLLQHGGETQYFGPGTRLLVL.

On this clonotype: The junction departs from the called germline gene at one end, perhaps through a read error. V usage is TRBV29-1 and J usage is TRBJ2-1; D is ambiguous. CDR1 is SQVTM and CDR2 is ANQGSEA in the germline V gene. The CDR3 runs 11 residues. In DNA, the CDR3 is TGCAGTTTTCCGGTTGACAATGAGCAATTCTTC. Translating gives CSFPVDNEQFF.

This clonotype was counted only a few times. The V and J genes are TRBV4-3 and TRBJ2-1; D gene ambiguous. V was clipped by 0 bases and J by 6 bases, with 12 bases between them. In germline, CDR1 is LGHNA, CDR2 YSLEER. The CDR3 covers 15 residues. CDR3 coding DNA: TGCGCCAGCAGCCAAGACTGGGGAAGACTCAATGAGCAGTTCTTC. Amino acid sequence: CASSQDWGRLNEQFF.